This TCR beta chain emerged from a study of T cell responses to AZD1222 COVID-19 vaccine. Study results and limitations: The donor group comprised mostly white British people and more females; the analysis possibly underestimated clonal diversity. No repertoire was sampled before or during the peak T cell response, only after it. Spike-specific TCR repertoires showed rising breadth and depth after two AZD1222 doses. Spike regions recognized by vaccine-associated CD4 TCRs spanned the protein, led by 160-218 and 743-854.

Libraries were prepared by immunoSEQ multiplex PCR; TCRdb keeps only in-frame clonotypes and omits some of them. The table includes approximately 160,000 clones, approximately 94% detected once. Germline V gives CDR1 SGHNT, CDR2 YENEEA. V dropped 0 bases and J dropped 4 bases, with 3 bases sitting between them. The CDR3 contains 12 residues. About this clone itself: As yet, its antigen is unknown.

The origin of this receptor is an adult who received the AZD1222 COVID-19 vaccine. The J gene is TRBJ2-5, the V gene TRBV11-3; D gene uncertain. The material sequenced was peripheral blood, taken 28 days after the second AZD1222 dose. CDR3 loop: CASSLEGETQYF. In DNA form, the CDR3 reads TGTGCCAGCAGCTTAGAGGGAGAGACCCAGTACTTC.